Here is one TCR beta chain with its context. What it binds is not known. The source of the sample is a study of Graves' ophthalmopathy and Graves' hyperthyroidism. The wider study: Stable hyperthyroidism denotes an absence of ophthalmopathy throughout 18 months of follow-up.

Amplification from RNA transcripts yielded the TCR beta CDR3 regions. An opening RT-PCR round employed HTBI primers and preceded a second-round multiplex PCR. TCRdb redid the calling of the multiplex PCR reads with MiXCR, one entry per CDR3 protein. Altogether about 600,000 distinct CDR3 sequences are present, about 40% being singletons, with the ten largest covering about 4%. Clinicians made diagnoses from clinical symptoms, serum thyroxine, TRAb, thyroid ultrasound and orbital computed tomography. V shed 1 base and J shed 4 bases, with 13 bases lying between them. Germline-derived CDR1 and CDR2 are MGHRA and YSYEKL. The CDR3 totals 15 residues. Study-level results: With almost 90% sensitivity and more than 75% specificity, a 13-signature model separated ophthalmopathy from stable hyperthyroidism. The authors also found most expanded thyroid clonotypes above 0.001 frequency in blood.

Sample: peripheral blood or thyroid tissue (not recorded which). The rearrangement joins TRBV4-1 to TRBJ1-1; D not certain. The TCR comes from an adult man with Graves' hyperthyroidism. The CDR3 sequence: CASSQAETSFTEAFF. The CDR3 bases are TGCGCCAGCAGCCAAGCTGAGACATCCTTCACTGAAGCTTTCTTT.